This T cell receptor (beta chain) was observed in a study of T cell responses to AZD1222 COVID-19 vaccine. Study as a whole: Pooled together were second doses at about 4 or about 12 weeks.

Clones were sequenced by immunoSEQ multiplex PCR, and TCRdb holds only the in-frame ones, with some missing. Among more than 90,000 clones listed, approximately 90% were seen once. Regarding the study as a whole: Repertoire sampling was restricted to post-peak T cell response timepoints.

In the case of this clone: Its antigen remains unknown.

This specimen was peripheral blood, taken on day 0 of AZD1222 vaccination. The receptor comes from an adult in good health.

This CDR3 reads CASSLQAGPEETQYF. The CDR3 DNA reads as TGCGCCAGCAGCTTACAAGCGGGGCCCGAAGAGACCCAGTACTTC. V and J are TRBV5-1 and TRBJ2-5; 7 bases line up with TRBD2. This CDR3 spans 15 amino acids. Germline lookup yields CDR1 SGHRS and CDR2 YFSETQ. After removal of 2 bases from V and 3 bases from J, the junction contained 7 bases not matched to a gene.